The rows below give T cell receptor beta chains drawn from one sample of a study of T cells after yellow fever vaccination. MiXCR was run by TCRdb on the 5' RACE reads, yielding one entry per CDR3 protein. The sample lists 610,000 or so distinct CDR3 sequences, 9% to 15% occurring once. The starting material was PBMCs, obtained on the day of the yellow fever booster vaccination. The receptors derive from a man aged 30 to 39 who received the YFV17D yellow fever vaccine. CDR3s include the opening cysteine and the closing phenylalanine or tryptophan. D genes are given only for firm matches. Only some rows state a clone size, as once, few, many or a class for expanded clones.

TGTGCCAGCACCAGATGGGGAGAGACCCAGTACTTC | CASTRWGETQYF | TRBJ2-5 | few | TRBV27 | .
TGCGCCAGCAGTGAGGATATCGGGAGCACAGATACGCAGTATTTT | CASSEDIGSTDTQYF | TRBJ2-3 | . | TRBV10-1 | .
TGCGCCAGCAGCATGGGACTAGCAGAAGAGACCCAGTACTTC | CASSMGLAEETQYF | TRBJ2-5 | . | TRBV5-1 | TRBD2
TGTGCCAGCAGTTGGCACTACGAGCAGTACTTC | CASSWHYEQYF | TRBJ2-7 | . | TRBV28 | .
TGTGCCAGCTCACCGACATGGACTAGCGGAGAGTATTACAATGAGCAGTTCTTC | CASSPTWTSGEYYNEQFF | TRBJ2-1 | . | TRBV18 | TRBD2
TGCAGCGTTCAACAGGAGCTCAATCAGCCCCAGCATTTT | CSVQQELNQPQHF | TRBJ1-5 | . | TRBV29-1 | .
TGTGCCAGCAGCGTAGGACTAGCGCCCGAGGGGGAGCTGTTTTTT | CASSVGLAPEGELFF | TRBJ2-2 | few | TRBV9 | TRBD2
TGCGCCAGCAGCTTGGAGGAACTAAATGAGCAGTTCTTC | CASSLEELNEQFF | TRBJ2-1 | few | TRBV5-1 | .
TGTGCCAGTGAAGTCATCGACATTCAGTACTTC | CASEVIDIQYF | TRBJ2-4 | . | TRBV7-9 | .
TGTGCCAGCAGCCCACCAGCGGGAGTCGCTGAGCAGTTCTTC | CASSPPAGVAEQFF | TRBJ2-1 | . | TRBV7-3 | TRBD2
TGCGCCAGCAGCTTGGTCCCCCGGAGCGGGGATTCGCACTACGAGCAGTACTTC | CASSLVPRSGDSHYEQYF | TRBJ2-7 | . | TRBV5-1 | TRBD2
TGTGCCAGCAGCTTAGGGGCCACAGATACGCAGTATTTT | CASSLGATDTQYF | TRBJ2-3 | many | TRBV7-2 | .
TGTGCCAGCAGCTTAATTGGGGATGATACGCAGTATTTT | CASSLIGDDTQYF | TRBJ2-3 | few | TRBV7-3 | .
TGTGCCAGCAGCCAAGGACTAACAGCCTCTGGAAACACCATATATTTT | CASSQGLTASGNTIYF | TRBJ1-3 | . | TRBV3-1 | .
TGTGCCAGCAGCTCTAGCTTGGTTAGTGGTGAAGCTTTCTTT | CASSSSLVSGEAFF | TRBJ1-1 | . | TRBV7-9 | .
TGCAGTGCCCCCCAGGGAAAGGCCTACGAGCAGTACTTC | CSAPQGKAYEQYF | TRBJ2-7 | few | TRBV20-1 | .
TGTGCCACCAGCGATCCGGGACAGGTCATTTCACCCCTCCACTTT | CATSDPGQVISPLHF | TRBJ1-6 | . | TRBV15 | TRBD1
TGTGCCAGCAGCCATACCAGGGAAAACATTCAGTACTTC | CASSHTRENIQYF | TRBJ2-4 | few | TRBV7-9 | .
TGTGCCAGCAGCCCGGCGGGAGGGGATACCGGGGAGCTGTTTTTT | CASSPAGGDTGELFF | TRBJ2-2 | . | TRBV7-2 | TRBD2
TGTGCCAGCAGTTTAGTCCAACGGGAGACCCAGTACTTC | CASSLVQRETQYF | TRBJ2-5 | few | TRBV27 | .
TGCAGCGTTGAAAGGTTGGCTAGCGGGAGGTACTACAATGAGCAGTTCTTC | CSVERLASGRYYNEQFF | TRBJ2-1 | few | TRBV29-1 | TRBD2
TGTGCCAGCAGCTTAATCGCGACAGAAGGAGCGGGAGAAGGCTATGAGCAGTTCTTC | CASSLIATEGAGEGYEQFF | TRBJ2-1 | . | TRBV11-2 | TRBD2
TGTGCCAGTAGTATTAGGGGACTAGCGGTCTACGAGCAGTACTTC | CASSIRGLAVYEQYF | TRBJ2-7 | few | TRBV19 | TRBD2
TGTGCCAGTAGTATCGGAGGGTTTGGAGCTTTCTTT | CASSIGGFGAFF | TRBJ1-1 | . | TRBV19 | .
TGCAGCGTTGTCCTACGGCCTAGCGGGAGTGCTGAGCAGTTCTTC | CSVVLRPSGSAEQFF | TRBJ2-1 | few | TRBV29-1 | TRBD2
TGTGCCAGCAGCCGTTGGCGGGAGGAGGAAGCAGAGACCCAGTACTTC | CASSRWREEEAETQYF | TRBJ2-5 | . | TRBV6-9 | TRBD2
TGTGCCAGTAAAGGGCAGGGTGGCAATCAGCCCCAGCATTTT | CASKGQGGNQPQHF | TRBJ1-5 | . | TRBV19 | .
TGTGCCACCAGGACAGGGAAGGAGTATGGCTACACCTTC | CATRTGKEYGYTF | TRBJ1-2 | . | TRBV6-1 | TRBD1
TGTGCCAGCAGCTTAGGACTAGTTCCAGATACGCAGTATTTT | CASSLGLVPDTQYF | TRBJ2-3 | . | TRBV5-4 | TRBD2
TGTGCCAGCAGTTACTCGCCGCCCGGACAGGACGAGCAGTACTTC | CASSYSPPGQDEQYF | TRBJ2-7 | few | TRBV6-2/TRBV6-3 | TRBD1
TGTGCCAGCAGCTTCCATGGAGGGGAGGATGGACCTTATAATTCACCCCTCCACTTT | CASSFHGGEDGPYNSPLHF | TRBJ1-6 | few | TRBV21-1 | .
TGTGCCAGCTCACCCAGCGCGGGAGGGCCGAACGAGCAGTACTTC | CASSPSAGGPNEQYF | TRBJ2-7 | . | TRBV18 | TRBD2